Described below is a single T cell receptor (beta chain) sequence and its context. This entry belongs to a study of blood T cell repertoires in COVID-19. Looking at the study overall: Acute and convalescent COVID-19 samples came from the United States, Italy and Spain. Sample material is recorded as cDNA or gDNA derived from T cells, B-cell-depleted T cells, or PBMCs.

In the authors' methods: Estimation of nucleated cell counts relied on the amplification of reference gene primers. Profiled with immunoSEQ multiplex PCR; TCRdb holds only in-frame clones, not every one. That table furnishes V, J and clone size, whereas the DNA furnished D and trimming. This sample has roughly 73,000 clones, with around 90% found just once. The V end lost 5 bases, the J end lost 7 bases, and 9 bases lay between the germline ends. This CDR3 has 11 residues. CDR1 WSHSY and CDR2 SAAADI come from the germline V gene. This rearrangement joins TRBV10-2 to TRBJ2-7; D is unclear. The receptor's source is a human donor in a cohort sampled during active COVID-19. Material: peripheral blood. The CDR3 DNA sequence: TGCGCCAGCAGTCACTCGTGGGAGCAGTACTTC. Amino acid sequence: CASSHSWEQYF.